At least ten counts were recorded for the clone carrying this T cell receptor (beta chain). What it binds is unknown. Template switching supplied a universal primer site; unique molecular identifiers were carried on the cDNA. TCRdb used MiXCR to reprocess the 5' RACE reads, holding one entry per CDR3 protein. The data hold roughly 710,000 distinct CDR3 sequences, with approximately 6.1% observed a single time. All donors comprised healthy Caucasians. CDR1 and CDR2 (germline): MNHEY, SMNVEV (reference sequence). V lost 8 bases, J lost 8 bases, and 12 bases lay in between. The CDR3 sequence is 12 residues long. This record belongs to a study of identical twins. Overall study results and limits: Among out-of-frame alpha sequences shared by twins, low generation probability occurred in excess. Partly confounded zero-insertion analyses could result from invariant MAIT and iNKT cells.

The clonotype was recovered from a man between 18 and 35 years old in good health. Sequences were obtained from naive T cells sorted from blood. V and J are TRBV27 and TRBJ1-4; D remains ambiguous. The CDR3 nucleotides are TGTGCCAGCCGAAGGCTCGAGGAAAAACTGTTTTTT. Translation gives CASRRLEEKLFF.